The 3 T cell receptor beta chains given below trace back to one sample, sequenced in a study of T-cell reconstitution after alpha-beta-depleted transplantation in children. Unique molecular identifiers featured in how the TCRbeta library was prepared. TCRdb fed the PCR reads into MiXCR, producing one record per CDR3 protein. The data hold roughly 48,000 distinct CDR3 sequences, with 5.8% observed a single time. This specimen consisted of PBMCs, mostly from graft donor cells, obtained 60 days after TCRalphabeta/CD19-depleted stem cell transplant. Receptor source: a female patient aged 2-15 years who had a stem cell transplant for aplastic anemia, so the T cells may come from the graft donor.

V and J are TRBV6-1 and TRBJ2-3; 8 nucleotides agree with TRBD2. This CDR3 is 17 amino acids long. V gave up 6 bases and J gave up 0 bases; unmatched junction bases: 11. CDR1 is MNHNS, CDR2 SASEGT, per germline. The CDR3 region is CASRQNLGGGSTDTQYF. CDR3 bases: TGTGCCAGCAGGCAAAACCTCGGGGGGGGTAGCACAGATACGCAGTATTTT.

This clonotype was observed at least ten times. The chain uses TRBV30 and TRBJ2-7, with a possible D match to TRBD2 (6 bases). Germline CDR1 is GTSNPN and CDR2 is SVGIG (reference sequence). Trimming removed 8 bases from V and 6 bases from J, with 14 bases in between. The CDR3 sequence is 11 residues long. The CDR3 region has the DNA TGTGCCGGTATACTAGCCCGCGAGCAGTACTTC. It is translated as CAGILAREQYF.

This clonotype was observed at least ten times. The rearrangement uses TRBV3-1 and TRBJ2-1, with 11 bases matching TRBD2. Trimming cost V 4 bases and J 4 bases; bases outside gene matches: 9. The germline V gene has CDR1 LGHDT and CDR2 YNNKEL (reference sequence). The CDR3 extends over 17 amino acids. CDR3 protein: CASSLLAGTSGYNEQFF. The CDR3 coding sequence is TGTGCCAGCAGCCTCCTCGCCGGGACTAGCGGATACAATGAGCAGTTCTTC.